The rows below give T cell receptor beta chains drawn from one sample of a study of identical twins. TCRdb passed the 5' RACE reads through MiXCR, listing each CDR3 protein once. This repertoire shows 690,000 or so distinct CDR3 sequences, more than 6.5% found once; its top ten account for 0.98%. The sample also formed part of further work on yellow fever vaccine responses in identical twins.

Sequencing was carried out using PBMCs. All receptors come from a woman between 18 and 29 years old in good health. The CDR3 runs from the conserved cysteine through the conserved F or W. The D gene is left open where the match is weak. Clone size appears in some rows only: once, few, many, or a class for an expanded clone.

CDR3: CASSFSQALEQYF; DNA: TGCGCCAGCAGCTTTAGTCAGGCCCTGGAGCAGTACTTC; D: NA; V: TRBV5-1; size: few; J: TRBJ2-7
CDR3: CASSITDRGGYNEQFF; DNA: TGTGCCAGCAGCATCACGGACAGGGGAGGATACAATGAGCAGTTCTTC; D: TRBD1; V: TRBV7-8; size: many; J: TRBJ2-1
CDR3: CASGHSGRAADTQYF; DNA: TGTGCTAGTGGACATAGCGGGAGGGCCGCAGATACGCAGTATTTT; D: TRBD2; V: TRBV12-5; size: few; J: TRBJ2-3
CDR3: CASSEWSGLVNEQFF; DNA: TGTGCCAGCAGTGAATGGTCGGGACTAGTTAATGAGCAGTTCTTC; D: TRBD2; V: TRBV25-1; size: NA; J: TRBJ2-1
CDR3: CASSRKQVYGYTF; DNA: TGTGCCAGCAGCCGAAAACAGGTCTATGGCTACACCTTC; D: NA; V: TRBV14; size: many; J: TRBJ1-2
CDR3: CASSYSNSGGADEQFF; DNA: TGTGCCAGCAGTTACTCGAACAGCGGGGGGGCCGATGAGCAGTTCTTC; D: TRBD2; V: TRBV6-5; size: many; J: TRBJ2-1
CDR3: CASSQDLGQLEETQYF; DNA: TGTGCCAGCAGCCAAGATCTTGGGCAGTTGGAAGAGACCCAGTACTTC; D: NA; V: TRBV14; size: many; J: TRBJ2-5
CDR3: CASTGLGRVHNTEAFF; DNA: TGTGCCAGTACCGGTTTGGGGAGAGTCCATAACACTGAAGCTTTCTTT; D: NA; V: TRBV19; size: many; J: TRBJ1-1
CDR3: CSARLSDWAQYF; DNA: TGCAGTGCTAGGTTATCCGACTGGGCGCAGTATTTT; D: NA; V: TRBV20-1; size: NA; J: TRBJ2-3
CDR3: CASSSDPGTDTQYF; DNA: TGTGCCAGCAGCTCCGACCCCGGCACAGATACGCAGTATTTT; D: NA; V: TRBV7-2; size: NA; J: TRBJ2-3
CDR3: CASSQGREGYNEQFF; DNA: TGTGCCAGCAGCCAGGGTAGAGAGGGATACAATGAGCAGTTCTTC; D: NA; V: TRBV3-1; size: few; J: TRBJ2-1
CDR3: CASSLEGARGYGYTF; DNA: TGTGCCAGCAGCTTAGAGGGGGCTCGTGGCTATGGCTACACCTTC; D: TRBD1; V: TRBV7-2; size: NA; J: TRBJ1-2
CDR3: CSARPNTDTQYF; DNA: TGCAGTGCTAGACCCAACACAGATACGCAGTATTTT; D: NA; V: TRBV20-1; size: NA; J: TRBJ2-3
CDR3: CASSPRVDLEQFF; DNA: TGTGCCAGCAGCCCCCGAGTCGACTTAGAGCAGTTCTTC; D: NA; V: TRBV7-2; size: many; J: TRBJ2-1
CDR3: CASSQVPTGGSYNSPLHF; DNA: TGTGCCAGCAGCCAAGTCCCGACAGGGGGTTCCTATAATTCACCCCTCCACTTT; D: TRBD1; V: TRBV4-2; size: NA; J: TRBJ1-6
CDR3: CASSTRLAVGTDTQYF; DNA: TGTGCCAGCAGCACTCGACTAGCGGTTGGCACAGATACGCAGTATTTT; D: TRBD2; V: TRBV11-1; size: NA; J: TRBJ2-3
CDR3: CASSKRTGGSSYEQYF; DNA: TGTGCCAGCAGTAAACGAACAGGGGGGAGCTCCTACGAGCAGTACTTC; D: TRBD1; V: TRBV6-1; size: NA; J: TRBJ2-7
CDR3: CASSLRSGATYNEQFF; DNA: TGTGCCAGCAGCTTACGATCAGGCGCAACCTACAATGAGCAGTTCTTC; D: NA; V: TRBV7-3; size: NA; J: TRBJ2-1
CDR3: CASSEGSSSYEQYF; DNA: TGCGCCAGCTCGGAGGGCAGCAGCTCCTACGAGCAGTACTTC; D: NA; V: TRBV5-1; size: NA; J: TRBJ2-7
CDR3: CSAWTGGQPQHF; DNA: TGCAGTGCTTGGACAGGGGGTCAGCCCCAGCATTTT; D: TRBD1; V: TRBV20-1; size: many; J: TRBJ1-5
CDR3: CATRRGNTGELFF; DNA: TGTGCCACCAGGCGGGGGAACACCGGGGAGCTGTTTTTT; D: NA; V: TRBV24-1; size: NA; J: TRBJ2-2
CDR3: CASSLAADNYGYTF; DNA: TGCGCCAGCAGCTTGGCCGCAGACAACTATGGCTACACCTTC; D: NA; V: TRBV5-1; size: NA; J: TRBJ1-2
CDR3: CCVGTTRPGANVLTF; DNA: TGCTGTGTCGGGACTACTAGACCTGGGGCCAACGTCCTGACTTTC; D: TRBD2; V: TRBV20-1; size: NA; J: TRBJ2-6
CDR3: CASSLLAGAAYEQYF; DNA: TGTGCCAGCAGCCTACTAGCGGGGGCCGCCTACGAGCAGTACTTC; D: TRBD2; V: TRBV7-2; size: few; J: TRBJ2-7
CDR3: CASSGGPGGETQYF; DNA: TGTGCCAGCAGCGGAGGTCCTGGAGGAGAGACCCAGTACTTC; D: NA; V: TRBV9; size: few; J: TRBJ2-5
CDR3: CASNSDLTDTQYF; DNA: TGTGCCAGCAATTCGGACCTCACAGATACGCAGTATTTT; D: NA; V: TRBV12-3/TRBV12-4; size: many; J: TRBJ2-3
CDR3: CASSQGLPTQYF; DNA: TGCGCCAGCAGCCAAGGGCTACCGACGCAGTATTTT; D: NA; V: TRBV4-1; size: few; J: TRBJ2-3
CDR3: CTSSQVRGGAGETQYF; DNA: TGCACCAGCAGCCAAGTGAGGGGAGGGGCAGGGGAGACCCAGTACTTC; D: TRBD2; V: TRBV4-3; size: NA; J: TRBJ2-5
CDR3: CASSLPRGTGGFYGYTF; DNA: TGTGCCAGCAGCCTCCCCCGAGGGACAGGGGGCTTCTATGGCTACACCTTC; D: TRBD1; V: TRBV3-1; size: few; J: TRBJ1-2
CDR3: CASSLTGLDTQYF; DNA: TGTGCCAGCAGCCTAACCGGACTAGATACGCAGTATTTT; D: NA; V: TRBV27; size: many; J: TRBJ2-3
CDR3: CASRRRQGPYNEQFF; DNA: TGTGCCAGCAGGAGGAGGCAGGGGCCTTACAATGAGCAGTTCTTC; D: NA; V: TRBV13; size: NA; J: TRBJ2-1
CDR3: CASSLGQGLGELFF; DNA: TGTGCCAGCAGTTTAGGACAGGGCCTTGGGGAGCTGTTTTTT; D: TRBD1; V: TRBV28; size: NA; J: TRBJ2-2
CDR3: CASSHSGQGIYEQYF; DNA: TGTGCCAGCAGCCACAGCGGACAGGGGATTTACGAGCAGTACTTC; D: TRBD1; V: TRBV7-9; size: NA; J: TRBJ2-7
CDR3: CASIVGGSTDTQYF; DNA: TGTGCCAGCATTGTCGGGGGTAGCACAGATACGCAGTATTTT; D: NA; V: TRBV28; size: few; J: TRBJ2-3
CDR3: CSARGSVQTNSPLHF; DNA: TGCAGTGCTAGGGGGTCCGTACAGACCAATTCACCCCTCCACTTT; D: NA; V: TRBV20-1; size: few; J: TRBJ1-6
CDR3: CSAYALGEQYF; DNA: TGCAGCGCCTACGCTCTTGGCGAGCAGTACTTC; D: NA; V: TRBV29-1; size: NA; J: TRBJ2-7
CDR3: CASSLHPGGTVNSPLHF; DNA: TGTGCCAGCAGCTTACACCCCGGTGGGACAGTCAATTCACCCCTCCACTTT; D: TRBD1; V: TRBV7-3; size: NA; J: TRBJ1-6
CDR3: CAWSRQGMRETQYF; DNA: TGTGCCTGGAGTCGGCAGGGGATGAGGGAGACCCAGTACTTC; D: NA; V: TRBV30; size: NA; J: TRBJ2-5
CDR3: CATSDPRQGPHNEQFF; DNA: TGTGCCACCAGTGATCCTCGACAGGGACCCCACAATGAGCAGTTCTTC; D: TRBD1; V: TRBV24-1; size: many; J: TRBJ2-1
CDR3: CASSPSERGSNQETQYF; DNA: TGTGCCAGCAGCCCCAGCGAGCGGGGGAGTAACCAAGAGACCCAGTACTTC; D: TRBD2; V: TRBV4-2; size: NA; J: TRBJ2-5
CDR3: CASRTQQGGYGYTF; DNA: TGCGCCAGCAGGACGCAGCAGGGCGGCTATGGCTACACCTTC; D: NA; V: TRBV5-1; size: many; J: TRBJ1-2
CDR3: CASSPQHLGTALIYF; DNA: TGCGCCAGCAGCCCTCAGCACCTTGGGACAGCCTTAATATACTTC; D: TRBD1; V: TRBV5-1; size: many; J: TRBJ2-7
CDR3: CASSPLGGNEQYF; DNA: TGTGCCAGCAGCCCCCTCGGGGGGAACGAGCAGTACTTC; D: TRBD2; V: TRBV3-1; size: NA; J: TRBJ2-7
CDR3: CASSQVLGTNYNEQFF; DNA: TGCGCCAGCAGCCAAGTGCTGGGTACCAATTACAATGAGCAGTTCTTC; D: NA; V: TRBV4-3; size: many; J: TRBJ2-1
CDR3: CASSPGSGLNTEAFF; DNA: TGTGCCAGCAGCCCCGGATCCGGGTTGAACACTGAAGCTTTCTTT; D: NA; V: TRBV2; size: few; J: TRBJ1-1
CDR3: CASSLDRGGNSPLHF; DNA: TGTGCCAGCAGCTTAGATCGGGGGGGGAATTCACCCCTCCACTTT; D: NA; V: TRBV7-2; size: many; J: TRBJ1-6
CDR3: CASSFRAGRLETQYF; DNA: TGTGCCAGCAGCTTTCGGGCAGGGAGGCTCGAGACCCAGTACTTC; D: NA; V: TRBV5-6; size: few; J: TRBJ2-5
CDR3: CSVEGLAGDNEQFF; DNA: TGCAGCGTTGAAGGACTAGCGGGGGACAATGAGCAGTTCTTC; D: TRBD2; V: TRBV29-1; size: few; J: TRBJ2-1
CDR3: CSVEGGELYNEQFF; DNA: TGCAGCGTTGAGGGCGGTGAACTTTACAATGAGCAGTTCTTC; D: NA; V: TRBV29-1; size: NA; J: TRBJ2-1
CDR3: CASSPGSWNSPLHF; DNA: TGTGCCAGCAGCCCCGGATCCTGGAATTCACCCCTCCACTTT; D: NA; V: TRBV7-9; size: NA; J: TRBJ1-6
CDR3: CASSRVSGAEETQYF; DNA: TGTGCCAGCAGTCGGGTGTCAGGGGCCGAAGAGACCCAGTACTTC; D: NA; V: TRBV5-6; size: few; J: TRBJ2-5
CDR3: CASSPGSSPYEQYF; DNA: TGCGCCAGCAGTCCCGGCTCCTCGCCCTACGAGCAGTACTTC; D: NA; V: TRBV10-2; size: few; J: TRBJ2-7
CDR3: CASSYIGHEQFF; DNA: TGTGCCAGCAGTTATATCGGTCATGAGCAGTTCTTC; D: NA; V: TRBV6-2/TRBV6-3; size: NA; J: TRBJ2-1
CDR3: CASSPPGLIYEQYF; DNA: TGTGCCAGCAGCCCGCCGGGACTGATCTACGAGCAGTACTTC; D: NA; V: TRBV27; size: few; J: TRBJ2-7
CDR3: CASSGQPQETQYF; DNA: TGTGCCAGCAGTGGACAGCCCCAAGAGACCCAGTACTTC; D: NA; V: TRBV12-3/TRBV12-4; size: many; J: TRBJ2-5
CDR3: CASSLQRTSTDTQYF; DNA: TGTGCCAGCAGTCTACAGAGGACTAGCACAGATACGCAGTATTTT; D: NA; V: TRBV3-1; size: NA; J: TRBJ2-3
CDR3: CASSHPLLGTIYF; DNA: TGTGCCAGCAGCCACCCCCTTTTGGGCACCATATATTTT; D: NA; V: TRBV3-1; size: few; J: TRBJ1-3
CDR3: CTARGGAPEQFF; DNA: TGCACCGCCCGGGGTGGGGCGCCTGAGCAGTTCTTC; D: NA; V: TRBV20-1; size: few; J: TRBJ2-1